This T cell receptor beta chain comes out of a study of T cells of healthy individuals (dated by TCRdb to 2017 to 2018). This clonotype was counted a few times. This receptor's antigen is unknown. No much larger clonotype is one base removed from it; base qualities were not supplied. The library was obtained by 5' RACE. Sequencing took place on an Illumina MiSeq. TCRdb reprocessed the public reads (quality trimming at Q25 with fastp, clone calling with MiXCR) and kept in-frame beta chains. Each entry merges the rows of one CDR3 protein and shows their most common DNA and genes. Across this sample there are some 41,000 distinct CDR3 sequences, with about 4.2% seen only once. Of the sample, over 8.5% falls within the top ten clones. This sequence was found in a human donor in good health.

The DNA is TGTGCCAGCTCACGGACGGACAGTGAAGCTTTCTTT. Its translation reads: CASSRTDSEAFF. The V and J segments used are TRBV18 and TRBJ1-1; D gene: possibly TRBD1, on 6 matching bases. At the junction V is shortened by 4 bases and J by 7 bases, with 10 bases in between. CDR1 and CDR2 (KGHSH, LQKENI) derive from the germline V gene. Spanning cysteine to phenylalanine, the CDR3 consists of 12 amino acids. Here the CDR3 DNA is all that survives: 36 bases in frame from base 1.